This T cell receptor (beta chain) was captured by sequencing in a study of shared clonotypes between healthy human individuals. General study results and limits: In several donors, around 4.5% of naive CD4 clonotypes appeared in common. The sole specimen, blood, was sampled, and tissue repertoires likely differ.

Profiled with immunoSEQ multiplex PCR; TCRdb holds only in-frame clones, not every one. The profile shows about 980,000 clones, less than 85% of them singletons. As concerns this clone: The antigen is not known.

Material: memory CD4+ T cells sorted from blood. Specified subset: CD45RA-negative fraction. The sequence derives from a man aged 18 to 30 in good health.

CDR3 region: CASSLVISGTGELFF. The DNA of the CDR3 is TGCGCCAGCAGCTTGGTTATTAGCGGCACCGGGGAGCTGTTTTTT. The chain has TRBV5-1 and TRBJ2-2; D is possibly TRBD2 (6 bases). Trimming removed 0 bases at V and 4 bases at J, with 10 bases between. The CDR3 spans 15 residues. The V gene's germline CDR1 is SGHRS and CDR2 YFSETQ.